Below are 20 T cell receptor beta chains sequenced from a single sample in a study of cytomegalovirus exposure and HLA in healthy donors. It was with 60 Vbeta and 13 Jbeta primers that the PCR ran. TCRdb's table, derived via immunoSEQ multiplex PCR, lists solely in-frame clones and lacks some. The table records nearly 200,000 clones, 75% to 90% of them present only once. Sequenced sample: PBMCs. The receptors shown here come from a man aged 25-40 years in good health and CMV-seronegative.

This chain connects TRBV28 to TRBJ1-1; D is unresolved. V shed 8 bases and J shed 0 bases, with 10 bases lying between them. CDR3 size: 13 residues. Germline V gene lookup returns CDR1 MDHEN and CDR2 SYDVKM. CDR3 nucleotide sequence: TGTGCCAGCCCTAACCCAATGAACACTGAAGCTTTCTTT. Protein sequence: CASPNPMNTEAFF.

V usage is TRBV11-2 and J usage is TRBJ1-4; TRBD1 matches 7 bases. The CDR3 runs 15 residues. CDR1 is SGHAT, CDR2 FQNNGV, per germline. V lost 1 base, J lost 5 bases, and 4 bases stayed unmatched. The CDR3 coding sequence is TGTGCCAGCAGCTTAGGAGGGACAGTCAATGAAAAACTGTTTTTT. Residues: CASSLGGTVNEKLFF.

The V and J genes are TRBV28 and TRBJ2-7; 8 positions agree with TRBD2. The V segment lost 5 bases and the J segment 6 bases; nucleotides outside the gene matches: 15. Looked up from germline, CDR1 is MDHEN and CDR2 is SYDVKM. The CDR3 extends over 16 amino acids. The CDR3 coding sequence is TGTGCCAGCAGTCTGGCAGCTATCAGCGGGGGCCGCGAGCAGTACTTC. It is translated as CASSLAAISGGREQYF.

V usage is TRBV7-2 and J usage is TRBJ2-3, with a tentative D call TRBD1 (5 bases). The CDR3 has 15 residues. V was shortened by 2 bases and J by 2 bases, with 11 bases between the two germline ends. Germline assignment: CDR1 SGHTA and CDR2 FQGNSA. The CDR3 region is CASSLRQLPTDTQYF. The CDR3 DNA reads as TGTGCCAGCAGCTTACGACAGCTACCCACAGATACGCAGTATTTT.

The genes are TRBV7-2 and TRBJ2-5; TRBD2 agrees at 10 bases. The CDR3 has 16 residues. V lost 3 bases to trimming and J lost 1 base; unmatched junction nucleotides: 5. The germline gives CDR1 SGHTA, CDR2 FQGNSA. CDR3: CASSFSGGVFQETQYF. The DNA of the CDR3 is TGTGCCAGCAGCTTCAGCGGGGGGGTGTTCCAAGAGACCCAGTACTTC.

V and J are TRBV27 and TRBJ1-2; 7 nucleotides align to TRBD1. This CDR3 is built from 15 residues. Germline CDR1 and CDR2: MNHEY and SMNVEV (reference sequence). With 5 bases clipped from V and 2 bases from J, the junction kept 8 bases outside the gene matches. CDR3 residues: CASSLYPTGNYGYTF. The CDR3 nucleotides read TGTGCCAGCAGTCTCTACCCGACAGGGAACTATGGCTACACCTTC.

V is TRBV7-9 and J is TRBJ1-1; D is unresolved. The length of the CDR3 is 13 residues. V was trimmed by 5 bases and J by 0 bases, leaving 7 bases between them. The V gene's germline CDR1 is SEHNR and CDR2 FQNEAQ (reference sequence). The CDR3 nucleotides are TGTGCCAGCAGCCGCGACTTGAACACTGAAGCTTTCTTT. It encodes CASSRDLNTEAFF.

CDR3 nucleotide sequence: TGTGCCAGCAGCCAAGAAGCGGTAGTTAGCACAGATACGCAGTATTTT. Residues: CASSQEAVVSTDTQYF. This chain joins TRBV14 and TRBJ2-3; tentative D call: TRBD2 (5 bases). Germline V gene lookup returns CDR1 SGHDN and CDR2 FVKESK. The CDR3 has 16 amino acids. V was shortened by 0 bases and J by 0 bases, with 10 bases between the two germline ends. Combining the CDR3 with reference TRBV14 and TRBJ2-3 gives the whole variable domain EAGVTQFPSHSVIEKGQTVTLRCDPISGHDNLYWYRRVMGKEIKFLLHFVKESKQDESGMPNNRFLAERTGGTYSTLKVQPAELEDSGVYFCASSQEAVVSTDTQYFGPGTRLTVL.

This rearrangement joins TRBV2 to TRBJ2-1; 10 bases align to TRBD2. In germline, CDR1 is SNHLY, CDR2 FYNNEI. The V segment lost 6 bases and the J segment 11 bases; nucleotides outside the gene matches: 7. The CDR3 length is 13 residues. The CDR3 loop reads CASRGLAEGKQFF. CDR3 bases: TGTGCCAGCAGAGGACTAGCGGAGGGAAAGCAGTTCTTC.

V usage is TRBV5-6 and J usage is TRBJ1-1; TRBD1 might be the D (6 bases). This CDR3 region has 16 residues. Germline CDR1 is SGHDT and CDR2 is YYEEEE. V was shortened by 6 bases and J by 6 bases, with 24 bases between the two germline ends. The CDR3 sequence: CASTIRKWGGLAEAFF. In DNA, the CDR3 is TGTGCCAGCACCATCCGAAAATGGGGGGGGCTCGCTGAAGCTTTCTTT.

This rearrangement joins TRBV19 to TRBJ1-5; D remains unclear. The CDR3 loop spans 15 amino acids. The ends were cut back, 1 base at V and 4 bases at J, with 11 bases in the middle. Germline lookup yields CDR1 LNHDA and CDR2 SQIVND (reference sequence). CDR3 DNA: TGTGCCAGTAGTATAGGAGGTATTTATAATCAGCCCCAGCATTTT. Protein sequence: CASSIGGIYNQPQHF.

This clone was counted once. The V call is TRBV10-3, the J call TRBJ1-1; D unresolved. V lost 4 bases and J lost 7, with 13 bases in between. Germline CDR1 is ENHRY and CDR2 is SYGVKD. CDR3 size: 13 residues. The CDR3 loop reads CAISAPGLSEAFF. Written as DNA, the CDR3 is TGTGCCATCAGTGCCCCCGGACTGAGTGAAGCTTTCTTT.

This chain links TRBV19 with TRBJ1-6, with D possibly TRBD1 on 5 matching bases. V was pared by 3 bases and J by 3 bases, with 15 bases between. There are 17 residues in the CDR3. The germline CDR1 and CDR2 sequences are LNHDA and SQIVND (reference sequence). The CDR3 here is CASSIGGNLYYNSPLHF. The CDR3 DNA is TGTGCCAGTAGTATTGGGGGGAACCTCTACTATAATTCACCCCTCCACTTT.

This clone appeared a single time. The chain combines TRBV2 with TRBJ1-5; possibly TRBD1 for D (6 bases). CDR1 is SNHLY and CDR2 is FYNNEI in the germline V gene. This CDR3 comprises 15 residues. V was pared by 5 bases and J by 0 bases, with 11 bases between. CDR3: CASSRTGSSNQPQHF. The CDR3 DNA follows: TGTGCCAGCAGTCGCACAGGGAGTAGCAATCAGCCCCAGCATTTT.

The CDR3 sequence is CASTKVGTSGGELFF. For the CDR3, the DNA is TGTGCCAGCACCAAGGTGGGGACTTCAGGCGGGGAGCTGTTTTTT. This chain joins TRBV6-5 and TRBJ2-2, with D perhaps TRBD2 (6 bases). Germline V gives CDR1 MNHEY, CDR2 SVGAGI. V was cut by 7 bases and J by 7 bases, with 19 bases left in between. The CDR3 loop spans 15 amino acids.

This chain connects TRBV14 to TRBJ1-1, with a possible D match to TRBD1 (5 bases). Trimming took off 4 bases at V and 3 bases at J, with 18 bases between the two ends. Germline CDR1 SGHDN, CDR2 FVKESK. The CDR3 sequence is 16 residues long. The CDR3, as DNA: TGTGCCAGCAGCCCATGGAGGGGAGTAGGGGACACTGAAGCTTTCTTT. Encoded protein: CASSPWRGVGDTEAFF. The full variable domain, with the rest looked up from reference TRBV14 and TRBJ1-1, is EAGVTQFPSHSVIEKGQTVTLRCDPISGHDNLYWYRRVMGKEIKFLLHFVKESKQDESGMPNNRFLAERTGGTYSTLKVQPAELEDSGVYFCASSPWRGVGDTEAFFGQGTRLTVV.

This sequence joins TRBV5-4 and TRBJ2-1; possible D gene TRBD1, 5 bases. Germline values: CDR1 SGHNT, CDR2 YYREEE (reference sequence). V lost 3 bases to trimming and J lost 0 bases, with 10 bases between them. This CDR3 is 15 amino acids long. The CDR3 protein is CASSSRQSSYNEQFF. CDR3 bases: TGTGCCAGCAGCTCTCGACAGAGCTCCTACAATGAGCAGTTCTTC.

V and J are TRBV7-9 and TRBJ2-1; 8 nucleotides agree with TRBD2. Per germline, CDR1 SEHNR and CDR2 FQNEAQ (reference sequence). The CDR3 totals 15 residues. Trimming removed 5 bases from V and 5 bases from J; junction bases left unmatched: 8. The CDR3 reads CASSVGTGGNNEQFF. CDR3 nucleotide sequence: TGTGCCAGCAGCGTTGGCACGGGAGGGAACAATGAGCAGTTCTTC.

CDR3: CASSFVATENYGYTF. In DNA, the CDR3 is TGTGCCAGCAGCTTTGTGGCGACGGAGAACTATGGCTACACCTTC. The chain combines TRBV5-6 with TRBJ1-2, with no clear D. V was trimmed by 2 bases and J by 2 bases, leaving 13 bases between them. The CDR3 sequence is 15 residues long. Germline CDR1 reads SGHDT; CDR2 reads YYEEEE.

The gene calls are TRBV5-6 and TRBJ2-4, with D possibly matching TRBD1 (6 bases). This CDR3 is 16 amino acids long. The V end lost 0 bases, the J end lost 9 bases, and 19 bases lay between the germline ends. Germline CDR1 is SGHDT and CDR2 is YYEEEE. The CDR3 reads CASSLVVSDSLGIQYF. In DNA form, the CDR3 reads TGTGCCAGCAGCTTGGTTGTGTCGGACAGTTTGGGCATTCAGTACTTC.